The 30 T cell receptor beta chains below all came from one sample that was sequenced in a study of CXCR3-negative and CXCR3-positive naive CD8 T cells. No cognate antigen is known for these TCRs. Libraries were UMI-labeled 5' RACE TRB cDNA. With the 5' RACE reads reprocessed, TCRdb shows one record per CDR3 protein and no DNA. The sample data list 120,000 to 150,000 distinct CDR3 sequences. Whole-study results and caveats: CXCR3-positive naive cells carried more hydrophobic TRB CDR3s than CXCR3-negative naive cells did.

The sample comprised naive CXCR3+ CD8+ T cells from blood. Noted subset: CD45RO-CCR7+CD27+CD95- naive CD8+ T cells expressing CXCR3 (TNR3+). These receptors originate from a human donor in good health. Some clones in this sample may be carry-over from other donors' samples.

The rearrangement joins TRBV2 to TRBJ2-1; the D call from TCRdb, TRBD2, cannot be confirmed without DNA. In germline, CDR1 is SNHLY, CDR2 FYNNEI. The CDR3 contains 14 residues. The CDR3 here is CASSEAGGGYEQFF.

Here the CDR3 reads CSARNRLLGNEQYF. This chain links TRBV20-1 with TRBJ2-7; no DNA is available, so the TRBD1 call from TCRdb remains unchecked. Germline-derived CDR1 and CDR2 are DFQATT and SNEGSKA (reference sequence). CDR3 length equals 14 residues.

The rearrangement joins TRBV7-2 to TRBJ1-5; there is no DNA to check the TCRdb D call of TRBD1. The CDR3 covers 16 residues. The V gene's germline CDR1 is SGHTA and CDR2 FQGNSA. The CDR3 sequence: CASSPSGFRGNQPQHF.

V gene TRBV10-3 combines with J gene TRBJ2-1; the D gene TCRdb calls, TRBD2, cannot be checked with no DNA. There are 16 residues in the CDR3. Germline lookup yields CDR1 ENHRY and CDR2 SYGVKD. The CDR3 sequence is CAIRAGTNTNYNEQFF.

This rearrangement joins TRBV9 to TRBJ2-5; absent DNA, TCRdb's TRBD1 call cannot be checked. The germline CDR1 and CDR2 sequences are SGDLS and YYNGEE. This CDR3 is built from 17 residues. The CDR3 is CASSGRDRGRDGETQYF.

This sequence joins TRBV25-1 and TRBJ2-7; TCRdb's D call of TRBD2 is untestable without DNA. This CDR3 contains 13 residues. The germline V gene has CDR1 MGHDK and CDR2 SYGVNS. The CDR3 loop reads CASSPRGGQERYF.

The chain combines TRBV29-1 with TRBJ2-7. This CDR3 spans 13 amino acids. CDR1 and CDR2 from the germline V gene are SQVTM and ANQGSEA. CDR3 protein: CSVPDRNTYEQYF.

This sequence joins TRBV7-3 and TRBJ2-1. The CDR3 is 15 amino acids. The V gene's germline CDR1 is SGHTA and CDR2 FQGTGA. This CDR3 reads CASSLTTQSYNEQFF.

The rearrangement joins TRBV19 to TRBJ2-1; TCRdb picks TRBD1, but there is no DNA to check that call. The CDR3 runs 14 residues. The germline CDR1 and CDR2 sequences are LNHDA and SQIVND (reference sequence). The CDR3 region is CATEAGVSYNEQFF.

This chain joins TRBV7-2 and TRBJ2-1. CDR1 SGHTA and CDR2 FQGNSA come from the germline V gene. This CDR3 region has 14 residues. The CDR3 loop reads CASSLEVSNVEQFF.

The rearrangement uses TRBV29-1 and TRBJ2-1. This CDR3 spans 12 amino acids. Germline V gene sequence: CDR1 SQVTM, CDR2 ANQGSEA. The CDR3 sequence: CSVVDLYNEQFF.

The CDR3 loop is CASSPGLAGRSTDTQYF. V and J are TRBV6-2 or TRBV6-3 and TRBJ2-3; the TCRdb D gene call, TRBD2, has no DNA to confirm it. CDR3 length: 17 residues. CDR1 and CDR2 from the germline V gene are MNHEY and SVGEGT.

V usage is TRBV29-1 and J usage is TRBJ2-2. The CDR3 covers 13 residues. Germline V lookup: CDR1 SQVTM, CDR2 ANQGSEA. CDR3 protein: CSVGVKNTGELFF.

The chain links TRBV28 to TRBJ1-1; TCRdb selects TRBD1, and the lack of DNA leaves this call unchecked. Germline V gives CDR1 MDHEN, CDR2 SYDVKM. The length of the CDR3 is 18 residues. The CDR3 spells CASSLYRDRAQLNTEAFF. Drawing the rest from reference TRBV28 and TRBJ1-1, the complete variable domain is DVKVTQSSRYLVKRTGEKVFLECVQDMDHENMFWYRQDPGLGLRLIYFSYDVKMKEKGDIPEGYSVSREKKERFSLILESASTNQTSMYLCASSLYRDRAQLNTEAFFGQGTRLTVV.

The J gene is TRBJ2-1, the V gene TRBV20-1; TCRdb designates TRBD2, a call that cannot be tested without DNA. CDR3 length equals 17 residues. Germline values: CDR1 DFQATT, CDR2 SNEGSKA (reference sequence). CDR3 residues: CSASGLAGVTWYNEQFF.

The chain links TRBV7-8 to TRBJ2-1; TCRdb picks TRBD1, but there is no DNA to check that call. Per the germline V gene, CDR1 is SGHVS and CDR2 is FQNEAQ. The CDR3 spans 15 residues. Here the CDR3 reads CASSLSVAGVGEQFF. Full variable domain (missing parts from reference TRBV7-8 and TRBJ2-1): GAGVSQSPRYKVAKRGQDVALRCDPISGHVSLFWYQQALGQGPEFLTYFQNEAQLDKSGLPSDRFFAERPEGSVSTLKIQRTQQEDSAVYLCASSLSVAGVGEQFFGPGTRLTVL.

The chain employs TRBV29-1 and TRBJ1-2; the TCRdb D gene call, TRBD1, has no DNA to confirm it. This CDR3 contains 14 residues. Germline CDR1 reads SQVTM; CDR2 reads ANQGSEA. CDR3 amino acids: CSVTPTPGDYGYTF. The variable domain in full, completed from reference TRBV29-1 and TRBJ1-2, reads SAVISQKPSRDICQRGTSLTIQCQVDSQVTMMFWYRQQPGQSLTLIATANQGSEATYESGFVIDKFPISRPNLTFSTLTVSNMSPEDSSIYLCSVTPTPGDYGYTFGSGTRLTVV.

The V and J genes are TRBV20-1 and TRBJ2-3; with no DNA, the TCRdb D assignment of TRBD1 cannot be verified. The CDR3 totals 17 residues. Per the germline V gene, CDR1 is DFQATT and CDR2 is SNEGSKA (reference sequence). This chain's CDR3 is CSARIPRQGDYTDTQYF.

The chain links TRBV25-1 to TRBJ2-7; lacking DNA, the TRBD2 call made by TCRdb goes unchecked. The CDR3 contains 16 residues. The germline gives CDR1 MGHDK, CDR2 SYGVNS. CDR3 sequence reads: CASSERGAGANLEQYF.

The rearrangement links TRBV29-1 to TRBJ2-2. This CDR3 spans 13 amino acids. Germline CDR1 reads SQVTM; CDR2 reads ANQGSEA. The CDR3 loop is CSVRRPNAGELFF.

This chain links TRBV28 with TRBJ2-1; TCRdb outputs TRBD1, but without DNA this stays unchecked. The CDR3 runs 11 residues. Germline assignment: CDR1 MDHEN and CDR2 SYDVKM. The CDR3 loop is CASSPRYEQFF.

This chain connects TRBV5-1 to TRBJ2-2. The CDR3 runs 13 residues. Per germline, CDR1 SGHRS and CDR2 YFSETQ. The CDR3 here is CASSFLSTGELFF.

The V gene is TRBV9, the J gene TRBJ2-2; no DNA is available, so the TRBD2 call from TCRdb remains unchecked. CDR1 and CDR2 from the germline V gene are SGDLS and YYNGEE. The CDR3 has 15 residues. CDR3 in amino acids: CASSIRELPTGELFF.

This sequence joins TRBV19 and TRBJ2-7; TCRdb outputs TRBD1, but without DNA this stays unchecked. CDR1 is LNHDA and CDR2 is SQIVND in the germline V gene (reference sequence). The CDR3 length is 11 residues. The CDR3 loop reads CASSVAGEQYF.

The V gene is TRBV28, the J gene TRBJ2-7; TCRdb returns TRBD1, unconfirmable since there is no DNA. The CDR3 has 14 amino acids. Germline CDR1 is MDHEN and CDR2 is SYDVKM. The CDR3 region is CASSRLQAGYEQYF.

This chain uses TRBV15 with TRBJ2-3; the D gene TCRdb calls, TRBD1, cannot be checked with no DNA. Germline V CDR1 and CDR2: LNHNV, YYDKDF (reference sequence). The CDR3 loop spans 14 amino acids. The CDR3 sequence: CATSRTGGVDTQYF.

The chain joins TRBV5-6 to TRBJ2-5. The CDR3 is made up of 14 amino acids. Germline values: CDR1 SGHDT, CDR2 YYEEEE. CDR3 loop: CASSLAGSQETQYF. The full variable domain, rest sourced from reference TRBV5-6 and TRBJ2-5, is DAGVTQSPTHLIKTRGQQVTLRCSPKSGHDTVSWYQQALGQGPQFIFQYYEEEERQRGNFPDRFSGHQFPNYSSELNVNALLLGDSALYLCASSLAGSQETQYFGPGTRLLVL.

The chain carries TRBV7-9 and TRBJ2-7; the TCRdb call, TRBD1, lacks DNA for checking. The CDR3 consists of 13 residues. Germline CDR1 is SEHNR and CDR2 is FQNEAQ (reference sequence). The CDR3 sequence: CASSFDRQYEQYF.

The chain uses TRBV7-9 and TRBJ1-1; TCRdb's assignment of TRBD1 cannot be checked, as there is no DNA. CDR3 size: 12 residues. Germline CDR1 reads SEHNR; CDR2 reads FQNEAQ (reference sequence). The CDR3 is CASSLDPGQAFF.

The chain has TRBV28 and TRBJ2-2; TCRdb returns TRBD1, unconfirmable since there is no DNA. The CDR3 extends over 15 amino acids. From germline, CDR1 is MDHEN and CDR2 SYDVKM. The CDR3: CASRAGTGYTGELFF.